This entry lists 8 T cell receptor beta chains sequenced from one sample in a study of blood T cell repertoires in COVID-19. TCRdb's table, derived via immunoSEQ multiplex PCR, lists solely in-frame clones and lacks some. The sample records about 130,000 clones, 70% to 90% being singletons. The specimen was peripheral blood. The receptors here all came from a woman aged 60-75 years with acute or convalescent COVID-19.

Here the CDR3 DNA reads TGCGCCAGCAGCTTGGGAGGTTCGGTGGCTAGCGTCACAGATACGCAGTATTTT. Its translation: CASSLGGSVASVTDTQYF. The gene calls are TRBV5-1 and TRBJ2-3, with D perhaps TRBD2 (6 bases). The V gene lost 0 bases and the J gene lost 2 bases, with 19 bases spanning the gap. The CDR3 has 18 amino acids. Per germline, CDR1 SGHRS and CDR2 YFSETQ.

This clone was seen a few times. The chain couples TRBV19 to TRBJ1-4; D is uncertain. V dropped 4 bases and J dropped 8 bases, with 14 bases sitting between them. Germline values: CDR1 LNHDA, CDR2 SQIVND (reference sequence). The CDR3 covers 14 residues. CDR3 amino acids: CASSTQAMGEKLFF. The CDR3 DNA sequence: TGTGCCAGTAGTACCCAAGCCATGGGCGAAAAACTGTTTTTT.

The rearrangement joins TRBV2 to TRBJ2-3; the D is unclear. V lost 4 bases and J 2 bases, leaving 7 bases between the germline ends. The CDR3 runs 13 residues. The V gene's germline CDR1 is SNHLY and CDR2 FYNNEI. CDR3: CASSGELTDTQYF. The CDR3 coding sequence is TGTGCCAGCAGTGGCGAACTCACAGATACGCAGTATTTT.

This chain links TRBV9 with TRBJ2-7, with 12 bases that match TRBD2. The CDR3 totals 15 residues. The V segment lost 0 bases and the J segment 6 bases; nucleotides outside the gene matches: 4. CDR1 and CDR2 (germline): SGDLS, YYNGEE. CDR3 coding DNA: TGTGCCAGCAGCGTAGTATCGACTAGCGGGAGCGAGCAGTACTTC. Translating gives CASSVVSTSGSEQYF.

V and J are TRBV20-1 and TRBJ2-2; D may be TRBD2 (6 bases). The CDR3 is 15 amino acids. V lost 3 bases and J lost 1, with 12 bases in between. CDR1 and CDR2 (germline): DFQATT, SNEGSKA (reference sequence). This CDR3 reads CSASQAGGNTGELFF. The CDR3 bases are TGCAGTGCTAGTCAAGCGGGCGGGAACACCGGGGAGCTGTTTTTT.

V and J are TRBV5-4 and TRBJ2-7, with TRBD1 matching over 7 bases. This CDR3 is 14 amino acids long. The junction had 5 bases not matched to a gene; V was cut back by 3 bases and J by 2 bases. CDR1 and CDR2 (germline): SGHNT, YYREEE (reference sequence). This chain's CDR3 is CASSSGTDPYEQYF. CDR3 nucleotides: TGTGCCAGCAGCTCGGGGACAGACCCCTACGAGCAGTACTTC.

CDR3 nucleotide sequence: TGCAGTGCTAGTAGAGCCGACACCGGGGAGCTGTTTTTT. This sequence encodes CSASRADTGELFF. The rearrangement links TRBV20-1 to TRBJ2-2, with D unclear. The germline V and J ends were trimmed by 3 bases and 3 bases, with 8 bases remaining between them. Germline CDR1 and CDR2: DFQATT and SNEGSKA (reference sequence). The length of the CDR3 is 13 residues.

J is TRBJ2-3 and V is TRBV5-1, with 11 nucleotides matching TRBD2. The CDR3 spans 16 residues. Germline V gives CDR1 SGHRS, CDR2 YFSETQ. The V gene end was trimmed by 0 bases and the J gene end by 5 bases; junction bases not matched to a gene: 5. The CDR3 is CASSLGRLAGGDTQYF. DNA for the CDR3: TGCGCCAGCAGCTTGGGTCGGCTAGCGGGGGGAGATACGCAGTATTTT.